One and the same sample provided the 2 T cell receptor beta chains below, sequenced in a study of cytomegalovirus exposure and HLA in healthy donors. Data came from immunoSEQ multiplex PCR; TCRdb stores just in-frame clones and leaves some out. Counted here are some 170,000 clones, approximately 86% occurring once; the ten biggest clones make up about 2.5%. The sample was PBMCs. Receptors originate from a young man in good health and CMV-seropositive.

The chain is built from TRBV7-8 and TRBJ2-7; 11 bases are a match to TRBD2. Germline values: CDR1 SGHVS, CDR2 FQNEAQ. The V gene end was trimmed by 5 bases and the J gene end by 0 bases; junction bases not matched to a gene: 6. The CDR3 sequence is 16 residues long. CDR3 coding DNA: TGTGCCAGCAGCAAAGCAGGGACTAGCGGCTCCTACGAGCAGTACTTC. This codes for CASSKAGTSGSYEQYF.

This clone was observed once. The chain carries TRBV6-6 and TRBJ1-1, with D possibly being TRBD1 (6 bases). The CDR3 sequence is 15 residues long. CDR1 MNHNY and CDR2 SVGAGI come from the germline V gene (reference sequence). V lost 0 bases and J 0 bases, leaving 8 bases between the germline ends. In DNA, the CDR3 is TGTGCCAGCAGTTACTCGGGGGCTATGAACACTGAAGCTTTCTTT. Translating it yields CASSYSGAMNTEAFF.